This is a list of T cell receptor beta chains from one sample in a study of shared clonotypes between healthy human individuals. Profiling relied on immunoSEQ multiplex PCR, and the TCRdb table lists in-frame clones only, not all of them. The data contain around 1.9 million clones, roughly 91% of them singletons. Source material: naive CD8+ T cells from PBMCs. These receptor sequences come from a man aged 18 to 30 in good health. Some clones in this sample may be carry-over from other donors' samples. Each CDR3 is given with its conserved first and last residue. D genes are given only for firm matches. The size of a clone is reported for some rows only, either as once, few or many, or as a class for expanded clones.

J	D	size	V	CDR3	DNA
TRBJ2-2	TRBD2	.	TRBV19	CASHPLAGSNTGELFF	TGTGCCAGCCATCCGCTAGCGGGATCCAACACCGGGGAGCTGTTTTTT
TRBJ2-7	TRBD2	.	TRBV27	CASQLGTSGYEQYF	TGTGCCAGCCAACTGGGGACTAGCGGCTACGAGCAGTACTTC
TRBJ1-2	.	few	TRBV9	CASSVDPARVLHGYTF	TGTGCCAGCAGCGTAGACCCCGCCAGGGTCTTACATGGCTACACCTTC
TRBJ2-3	.	once	TRBV27	CASSSRLVLDTQYF	TGTGCCAGCAGTTCCCGACTAGTGTTGGATACGCAGTATTTT
TRBJ2-1	TRBD2	.	TRBV6-1	CASRGSGRAYNEQFF	TGTGCCAGCAGGGGTAGCGGGAGAGCCTACAATGAGCAGTTCTTC
TRBJ2-7	.	.	TRBV6-9	CATQGENSYEQYF	TGTGCCACCCAAGGGGAGAACTCCTACGAGCAGTACTTC
TRBJ2-1	.	.	TRBV7-6	CASSLPSGPGTYNEQFF	TGTGCCAGCAGCTTACCCTCGGGCCCAGGTACCTACAATGAGCAGTTCTTC
TRBJ2-7	.	.	TRBV5-8	CASSPIRYEQYF	TGTGCCAGCAGTCCTATTCGTTACGAGCAGTACTTC
TRBJ2-2	.	.	TRBV10-1	CASSDYTGELFF	TGCGCCAGCAGTGATTATACCGGGGAGCTGTTTTTT
TRBJ1-5	.	once	TRBV6-1	CASSEQSPGDNQPQHF	TGTGCCAGCAGTGAACAATCCCCGGGTGATAATCAGCCCCAGCATTTT
TRBJ2-7	.	.	TRBV10-2	CASSDGSSYEQYF	TGCGCCAGCAGTGACGGCAGCTCCTACGAGCAGTACTTC
TRBJ2-1	TRBD2	few	TRBV19	CASTPGSGSHNEQFF	TGTGCCAGTACCCCGGGTAGCGGGAGCCACAATGAGCAGTTCTTC
TRBJ2-7	TRBD1	.	TRBV7-2	CASSPGPTGLQIYEQYF	TGTGCCAGCAGCCCAGGACCGACAGGGCTCCAAATCTACGAGCAGTACTTC
TRBJ2-5	TRBD1	.	TRBV19	CASGGRHRETQYF	TGTGCTTCAGGGGGTCGCCACCGGGAGACCCAGTACTTC
TRBJ1-5	TRBD1	.	TRBV11-1	CASSRMTTGDFGQPQHF	TGTGCCAGCAGCCGAATGACGACAGGGGATTTTGGTCAGCCCCAGCATTTT
TRBJ2-2	TRBD2	.	TRBV4-3	CASSQEGLAGTGELFF	TGCGCCAGCAGCCAAGAGGGGCTAGCGGGCACCGGGGAGCTGTTTTTT
TRBJ2-6	.	.	TRBV5-4	CASSFWTGANVLTF	TGTGCCAGCAGCTTTTGGACTGGGGCCAACGTCCTGACTTTC
TRBJ2-3	TRBD2	.	TRBV9	CASSVALAGALTADTQYF	TGTGCCAGCAGCGTAGCGCTAGCGGGAGCTTTAACGGCAGATACGCAGTATTTT
TRBJ2-7	.	.	TRBV28	CASGPLWGEQYF	TGTGCCAGCGGACCTCTGTGGGGGGAGCAGTACTTC
TRBJ1-1	.	.	TRBV29-1	CSVLTANTEAFF	TGCAGCGTCCTCACAGCGAACACTGAAGCTTTCTTT
TRBJ1-4	.	.	TRBV4-3	CASSQDSGTNEKLFF	TGCGCCAGCAGCCAAGATTCCGGGACTAATGAAAAACTGTTTTTT
TRBJ1-2	.	.	TRBV19	CASSWENYGYTF	TGTGCCAGTAGTTGGGAGAACTATGGCTACACCTTC
TRBJ2-7	TRBD2	.	TRBV19	CATSDSGRAFYEQYF	TGTGCCACTTCCGATAGCGGGAGGGCATTTTACGAGCAGTACTTC
TRBJ2-5	.	.	TRBV7-9	CASSLLGREAAGETQYF	TGTGCCAGCAGTCTTTTGGGCAGGGAAGCGGCGGGAGAGACCCAGTACTTC
TRBJ2-7	.	once	TRBV9	CASSVLDTEIYEQYF	TGTGCCAGCAGCGTATTGGACACCGAGATCTACGAGCAGTACTTC
TRBJ2-7	.	.	TRBV19	CASRAISSYEQYF	TGTGCCTCCCGGGCAATTAGCTCCTACGAGCAGTACTTC
TRBJ1-2	.	.	TRBV5-5	CASSLRTDNYGYTF	TGTGCCAGCAGCTTGCGGACAGACAACTATGGCTACACCTTC
TRBJ2-7	TRBD2	.	TRBV27	CASSLLSLAGPDYEQYF	TGTGCCAGCAGTTTACTGTCACTAGCGGGGCCCGATTACGAGCAGTACTTC
TRBJ2-5	TRBD2	.	TRBV5-3	CARSLRRGLAVGETQYF	TGTGCCAGAAGCTTACGGAGGGGACTAGCGGTGGGGGAGACCCAGTACTTC
TRBJ2-2	TRBD1	.	TRBV7-3	CASSSQGAHGGELFF	TGTGCCAGCAGCTCACAGGGGGCGCATGGCGGGGAGCTGTTTTTT
TRBJ1-5	.	.	TRBV7-2	CASSPQGSNQPQHF	TGTGCCAGCAGCCCACAGGGAAGCAATCAGCCCCAGCATTTT
TRBJ2-7	TRBD2	.	TRBV9	CASSVGSGDYEQYF	TGTGCCAGCAGCGTAGGGAGCGGGGACTACGAGCAGTACTTC
TRBJ1-3	.	once	TRBV9	CASTPGGPGNTIYF	TGTGCCAGCACCCCGGGAGGGCCTGGAAACACCATATATTTT
TRBJ1-1	TRBD1	.	TRBV9	CASSVDRTGEAFF	TGTGCCAGCAGCGTCGACCGGACAGGTGAAGCTTTCTTT
TRBJ2-1	TRBD2	.	TRBV27	CASSLSLLLAENNEQFF	TGTGCCAGCAGTTTATCGCTTTTGCTAGCGGAAAACAATGAGCAGTTCTTC
TRBJ2-5	TRBD2	.	TRBV4-1	CASRLTSGQETQYF	TGCGCCAGCAGATTGACTAGCGGACAAGAGACCCAGTACTTC
TRBJ1-2	TRBD1	.	TRBV27	CASSKRDRGWSGYTF	TGTGCCAGCAGTAAAAGGGACAGGGGCTGGAGTGGCTACACCTTC
TRBJ1-5	.	.	TRBV27	CASSSDNHQPQHF	TGTGCCAGCAGTTCGGACAACCATCAGCCCCAGCATTTT
TRBJ2-2	.	once	TRBV29-1	CSVGRGIGELFF	TGCAGCGTTGGTCGGGGAATCGGGGAGCTGTTTTTT
TRBJ1-5	.	.	TRBV7-8	CASSFYDSNQPQHF	TGTGCCAGCAGCTTCTACGACAGCAATCAGCCCCAGCATTTT
TRBJ2-7	TRBD2	.	TRBV6-6	CASRPWREGLNEQYF	TGTGCCAGCAGGCCTTGGCGGGAGGGCCTAAACGAGCAGTACTTC
TRBJ2-1	.	.	TRBV4-2	CASSQPPRGSSYNEQFF	TGTGCCAGCAGCCAGCCACCCCGGGGCAGCTCCTACAATGAGCAGTTCTTC
TRBJ2-7	.	.	TRBV11-2	CASSTTRYEQYF	TGTGCCAGCAGCACCACTAGATACGAGCAGTACTTC
TRBJ2-1	TRBD1	.	TRBV2	CASSEGTGGEQFF	TGTGCCAGCAGTGAAGGGACAGGTGGTGAGCAGTTCTTC
TRBJ1-5	.	.	TRBV7-2	CASSLTGFSNQPQHF	TGTGCCAGCAGCCTTACAGGGTTCAGCAATCAGCCCCAGCATTTT
TRBJ2-6	.	.	TRBV9	CASSWDENSGANVLTF	TGTGCCAGCAGTTGGGACGAGAACTCTGGGGCCAACGTCCTGACTTTC
TRBJ1-5	.	.	TRBV27	CASSLAGYNQPQHF	TGTGCCAGCAGTTTAGCGGGGTACAATCAGCCCCAGCATTTT
TRBJ1-2	.	.	TRBV7-9	CASSLAAAFNYGYTF	TGTGCCAGCAGCTTAGCCGCGGCTTTCAACTATGGCTACACCTTC
TRBJ1-2	TRBD1	once	TRBV19	CASSMDRVGYTF	TGTGCCAGTAGTATGGACAGGGTAGGCTACACCTTC
TRBJ1-1	.	.	TRBV19	CASALPAAGVMNTEAFF	TGTGCCAGCGCACTCCCGGCAGCCGGGGTCATGAACACTGAAGCTTTCTTT
TRBJ1-2	TRBD1	.	TRBV2	CASSEDRGRFNYGYTF	TGTGCCAGCAGTGAGGACAGGGGGCGATTCAACTATGGCTACACCTTC
TRBJ1-1	.	.	TRBV7-9	CASSGWLRNTEAFF	TGTGCCAGCAGCGGGTGGCTCCGGAACACTGAAGCTTTCTTT
TRBJ2-5	TRBD1	.	TRBV30	CAWSGGGPQTQYF	TGTGCCTGGAGTGGAGGGGGCCCACAGACCCAGTACTTC
TRBJ2-1	.	.	TRBV27	CASSLINNEQFF	TGTGCCAGCAGTTTGATCAACAATGAGCAGTTCTTC
TRBJ1-1	.	few	TRBV27	CASSLTPNTEAFF	TGTGCCAGCAGCCTGACACCGAACACTGAAGCTTTCTTT